Following are 23 T cell receptor beta chains from one sample sequenced in a study of radiotherapy plus CTLA-4 blockade in lung cancer. Assay: immunoSEQ multiplex PCR; the TCRdb copy retains only in-frame clones and omits some. The sample records approximately 100,000 clones, 85% being singletons. The sequenced sample was peripheral blood, obtained from a patient treated with radiotherapy plus ipilimumab. Receptors originate from a human donor with non-small cell lung cancer that progressed on radiotherapy plus ipilimumab. Some clones in this sample may be carry-over from other donors' samples.

The V and J genes are TRBV5-1 and TRBJ2-4; D is uncertain. The CDR3 is 14 amino acids. From germline, CDR1 is SGHRS and CDR2 YFSETQ. Trimming removed 4 bases at V and 0 bases at J, with 8 bases between. CDR3 nucleotides: TGCGCCAGCAGCCCTGGTCTAGCCAAAAACATTCAGTACTTC. It specifies CASSPGLAKNIQYF.

The CDR3 DNA reads TGTGCCAGCAGTGAATGGGATGGCTACACCTTC. Translating it yields CASSEWDGYTF. The J gene is TRBJ1-2, the V gene TRBV6-1, with no clear D. The V end lost 2 bases, the J end lost 6 bases, and 4 bases lay between the germline ends. Germline lookup yields CDR1 MNHNS and CDR2 SASEGT. The CDR3 has 11 amino acids.

The V call is TRBV10-1, the J call TRBJ1-1; D gene unclear. Looked up from germline, CDR1 is WNHNN and CDR2 is SYGVQD (reference sequence). This CDR3 spans 13 amino acids. Trimming took off 0 bases at V and 1 base at J, with 3 bases between the two ends. This chain's CDR3 is CASSESANTEAFF. DNA for the CDR3: TGCGCCAGCAGTGAGTCTGCGAACACTGAAGCTTTCTTT.

The CDR3 sequence: CASSLEGNWGAGEAFF. CDR3 in DNA: TGCGCCAGCAGCTTGGAAGGGAATTGGGGGGCGGGTGAAGCTTTCTTT. The genes are TRBV5-1 and TRBJ1-1; D perhaps matches TRBD1 (6 bases). Germline assignment: CDR1 SGHRS and CDR2 YFSETQ. Between the trimmed V and J ends, which lost 0 bases and 7 bases, there was a span of 19 bases. The CDR3 has 16 amino acids.

The V and J genes are TRBV18 and TRBJ2-7; D is unresolved. V dropped 4 bases and J dropped 6 bases, with 13 bases sitting between them. The V gene's germline CDR1 is KGHSH and CDR2 LQKENI. The CDR3 has 13 amino acids. This CDR3 reads CASSRRAVTEQYF. DNA for the CDR3: TGTGCCAGCTCACGAAGGGCCGTAACCGAGCAGTACTTC.

This chain connects TRBV7-3 to TRBJ2-2, with no clear D. The germline CDR1 and CDR2 sequences are SGHTA and FQGTGA. The CDR3 length is 16 residues. V was trimmed by 5 bases and J by 4 bases, leaving 17 bases between them. The DNA of the CDR3 is TGTGCCAGCAGCCATCGGACGGGCTTGGGCACCGGGGAGCTGTTTTTT. This codes for CASSHRTGLGTGELFF. The complete variable domain, with remaining parts taken from reference TRBV7-3 and TRBJ2-2, reads GAGVSQTPSNKVTEKGKYVELRCDPISGHTALYWYRQSLGQGPEFLIYFQGTGAADDSGLPNDRFFAVRPEGSVSTLKIQRTERGDSAVYLCASSHRTGLGTGELFFGEGSRLTVL.

This chain connects TRBV29-1 to TRBJ2-6; D call uncertain. The ends were cut back, 3 bases at V and 2 bases at J, with 2 bases in the middle. Germline lookup yields CDR1 SQVTM and CDR2 ANQGSEA. The CDR3 length is 12 residues. The CDR3 sequence is CSVDAGANVLTF. The CDR3 region has the DNA TGCAGCGTTGATGCTGGGGCCAACGTCCTGACTTTC.

The J gene is TRBJ1-4, the V gene TRBV19; the D gene is possibly TRBD1 (5 bases). The CDR3 length is 17 residues. Germline V gene lookup returns CDR1 LNHDA and CDR2 SQIVND (reference sequence). V lost 4 bases and J 7 bases, leaving 22 bases between the germline ends. The CDR3 spells CASSKGLRGDNGEKLFF. The CDR3 nucleotides read TGTGCCAGTAGTAAGGGGTTGCGGGGAGACAACGGTGAAAAACTGTTTTTT.

In its sample, this clone was seen a few times. This rearrangement joins TRBV5-4 to TRBJ1-6, with TRBD1 as a possible D gene (6 bases). V lost 0 bases and J lost 10, with 14 bases in between. Germline V gene sequence: CDR1 SGHNT, CDR2 YYREEE (reference sequence). The CDR3 covers 15 residues. CDR3 amino acids: CASSLGGQGSSPLHF. The CDR3 DNA follows: TGTGCCAGCAGCTTGGGGGGGCAGGGTAGCTCACCCCTCCACTTT.

This sequence joins TRBV28 and TRBJ1-5, with 8 nucleotides matching TRBD1. Germline trimming cut 3 bases from V and 4 bases from J; bases unmatched to any gene: 2. Germline V lookup: CDR1 MDHEN, CDR2 SYDVKM. This CDR3 comprises 14 residues. CDR3 nucleotides: TGTGCCAGCAGTTTGACAGGGGCAAATCAGCCCCAGCATTTT. Translated, it gives CASSLTGANQPQHF.

V is TRBV6-5 and J is TRBJ1-5; D is uncertain. The CDR3 sequence is 12 residues long. Germline CDR1 MNHEY, CDR2 SVGAGI. The germline V and J ends were trimmed by 5 bases and 3 bases, with 5 bases remaining between them. CDR3 protein: CASSNPNQPQHF. For the CDR3, the DNA is TGTGCCAGCAGTAACCCCAATCAGCCCCAGCATTTT.

This clone appeared a single time. The chain joins TRBV23-1 to TRBJ1-5; D remains unclear. TRBV23-1 has ORF status, its function being uncertain. V was clipped by 1 base and J by 9 bases, with 10 bases between them. This CDR3 has 13 residues. This CDR3 is CASSQFTEGPQHF. In DNA form, the CDR3 reads TGCGCCAGCAGTCAATTTACAGAGGGGCCCCAGCATTTT.

This clone was recorded once. The V and J genes are TRBV28 and TRBJ1-4; D is ambiguous. From germline, CDR1 is MDHEN and CDR2 SYDVKM. Trimming took 5 bases from V and 5 from J, leaving 6 bases between them. The CDR3 is 12 residues long. The CDR3 spells CASSRRNEKLFF. CDR3 nucleotide sequence: TGTGCCAGCAGTCGGAGAAATGAAAAACTGTTTTTT.

V and J are TRBV28 and TRBJ1-2; weak D call: TRBD1 (6 bases). CDR1 and CDR2 from the germline V gene are MDHEN and SYDVKM. V lost 4 bases, J lost 8 bases, and 20 bases lay in between. The CDR3 totals 15 residues. CDR3 residues: CASSSGTPPPGGYTF. The CDR3 DNA reads as TGTGCCAGCAGTTCCGGGACACCCCCCCCGGGGGGCTACACCTTC.

The chain has TRBV14 and TRBJ2-2; no clear D. This CDR3 region has 14 residues. V was pared by 4 bases and J by 5 bases, with 11 bases between. The germline gives CDR1 SGHDN, CDR2 FVKESK. The CDR3 here is CASSLGRKTGELFF. The CDR3 region has the DNA TGTGCCAGCAGCCTCGGAAGAAAGACCGGGGAGCTGTTTTTT. The full variable domain, in which reference TRBV14 and TRBJ2-2 provide the parts outside the CDR3, is EAGVTQFPSHSVIEKGQTVTLRCDPISGHDNLYWYRRVMGKEIKFLLHFVKESKQDESGMPNNRFLAERTGGTYSTLKVQPAELEDSGVYFCASSLGRKTGELFFGEGSRLTVL.

This clone was found once. The rearrangement links TRBV6-6 to TRBJ1-3, with D possibly being TRBD1 (5 bases). The ends were cut back, 0 bases at V and 1 base at J, with 10 bases in the middle. The CDR3 contains 16 residues. Germline V lookup: CDR1 MNHNY, CDR2 SVGAGI (reference sequence). The CDR3 nucleotides read TGTGCCAGCAGTTACTCGTCGGGGGATTCTGGAAACACCATATATTTT. It yields the protein CASSYSSGDSGNTIYF.

Here the CDR3 DNA reads TGTGCCAGCAGCCCAGGGGCCAACGTCCTGACTTTC. The encoded protein is CASSPGANVLTF. The chain has TRBV7-3 and TRBJ2-6; D is uncertain. The ends were cut back, 5 bases at V and 4 bases at J, with 3 bases in the middle. The germline CDR1 and CDR2 sequences are SGHTA and FQGTGA. The CDR3 is 12 residues long.

This clone was counted a few times. This rearrangement joins TRBV6-6 to TRBJ1-2, with 9 bases matching TRBD1. V lost 5 bases and J lost 4; bases outside the gene matches: 8. The CDR3 has 15 amino acids. Germline-derived CDR1 and CDR2 are MNHNY and SVGAGI (reference sequence). CDR3 nucleotides: TGTGCCAGCAGTGGGTACAGGGGGCTCGGCTATGGCTACACCTTC. Translating it yields CASSGYRGLGYGYTF.

The chain recombines TRBV27 with TRBJ2-3, with TRBD1 as a possible D gene (6 bases). The V gene lost 6 bases and the J gene lost 6 bases, with 10 bases spanning the gap. Germline-derived CDR1 and CDR2 are MNHEY and SMNVEV (reference sequence). The CDR3 is 12 residues long. CDR3 in amino acids: CASRTGSDTQYF. CDR3 sequence (DNA): TGTGCCAGCAGGACAGGCTCCGATACGCAGTATTTT.

This clone was detected only once. This chain uses TRBV28 with TRBJ1-2, with 7 bases identical to TRBD1. CDR3 length: 14 amino acids. CDR1 and CDR2 (germline): MDHEN, SYDVKM. V dropped 1 base and J dropped 5; count of bases not matched to a gene: 4. For the CDR3, the DNA is TGTGCCAGCAGTTTATTCACAGGGGAATATGGCTACACCTTC. Its translation: CASSLFTGEYGYTF.

The V and J genes are TRBV5-1 and TRBJ1-2; D uncertain. Trimming stripped 0 bases from V and 7 bases from J, with 13 bases between. The CDR3 sequence is 14 residues long. Germline V CDR1 and CDR2: SGHRS, YFSETQ. The CDR3 sequence: CASSLAGTLVGYTF. In DNA form, the CDR3 reads TGCGCCAGCAGCTTGGCTGGAACGCTGGTTGGCTACACCTTC.

This clone was seen once. J is TRBJ1-2 and V is TRBV29-1, with no clear D. This CDR3 has 10 residues. V was cut by 6 bases and J by 3 bases, with 5 bases left in between. CDR1 SQVTM and CDR2 ANQGSEA come from the germline V gene. The CDR3 DNA follows: TGCAGCGTCCTTGACTATGGCTACACCTTC. This encodes CSVLDYGYTF.

The rearrangement links TRBV5-4 to TRBJ2-1; TRBD1 agrees at 10 bases. This CDR3 comprises 15 residues. Germline V gene lookup returns CDR1 SGHNT and CDR2 YYREEE (reference sequence). V gave up 2 bases and J gave up 8 bases; unmatched junction bases: 7. The CDR3 protein is CASSFRDRGSHEQFF. CDR3 DNA: TGTGCCAGCAGCTTCCGGGACAGGGGCTCCCATGAGCAGTTCTTC. The full variable domain, in which reference TRBV5-4 and TRBJ2-1 provide the parts outside the CDR3, is ETGVTQSPTHLIKTRGQQVTLRCSSQSGHNTVSWYQQALGQGPQFIFQYYREEENGRGNFPPRFSGLQFPNYSSELNVNALELDDSALYLCASSFRDRGSHEQFFGPGTRLTVL.